This TCR beta chain was recorded in a study of blood T cells in healthy people across ages. This clonotype was detected only a few times. The second PCR ran roughly 6 to 11 cycles with a sample-barcoded 5' primer and J-beta primers. TCRdb reprocessed the 5' RACE reads with MiXCR, giving one entry per CDR3 protein. This table holds about 800,000 distinct CDR3 sequences, roughly 25% found once. V was shortened by 0 bases and J by 6 bases, with 6 bases between the two germline ends. The CDR3 covers 13 residues. Germline CDR1 and CDR2: LGHNA and YSLEER. The data also belong to a second study, concerning T cells of mothers and their children.

What was sequenced was blood. This chain joins TRBV4-3 and TRBJ1-5; D unresolved. This clonotype originated in a boy aged 10-17 years in good health. The CDR3 region is CASSQDALQPQHF. For the CDR3, the DNA is TGCGCCAGCAGCCAAGATGCGCTTCAGCCCCAGCATTTT.